The 18 T cell receptor beta chains given below trace back to one sample, sequenced in a study of T cells in Graves' hyperthyroidism and ophthalmopathy. Researchers amplified the TCR beta CDR3 regions from RNA transcripts. HTBI primers were used for first-round RT-PCR of the TCR CDR3. A single record per CDR3 protein comes from TCRdb applying MiXCR to the multiplex PCR reads. The sample records 600,000 to 700,000 distinct CDR3 sequences, roughly 14% being singletons. Sequenced: blood. The source of these receptors is a woman in her 40s with Graves' ophthalmopathy.

This clonotype was observed many times. This sequence joins TRBV2 and TRBJ2-6; D is unresolved. Trimming pared 7 bases from V and 0 bases from J, leaving 7 bases between. From germline, CDR1 is SNHLY and CDR2 FYNNEI. This CDR3 has 14 residues. The CDR3 nucleotides read TGTGCCAGCAAAGTCCGCTCTGGGGCCAACGTCCTGACTTTC. It encodes CASKVRSGANVLTF.

Ten or more counts support this clonotype. The chain carries TRBV20-1 and TRBJ2-5, with TRBD2 matching over 10 bases. V gave up 6 bases and J gave up 1 base; unmatched junction bases: 5. The length of the CDR3 is 14 residues. Germline CDR1 is DFQATT and CDR2 is SNEGSKA (reference sequence). The CDR3: CSAHSGRIQETQYF. The CDR3 nucleotides are TGCAGTGCCCATAGCGGGAGGATCCAAGAGACCCAGTACTTC.

This clonotype was observed many times. The V and J genes are TRBV11-1 and TRBJ2-7; TRBD1 matches at 8 bases. Per the germline V gene, CDR1 is SGHAT and CDR2 is FQDESV (reference sequence). V dropped 0 bases and J dropped 1; count of bases not matched to a gene: 11. The CDR3 is made up of 18 amino acids. CDR3 coding DNA: TGTGCCAGCAGCTTAGCTGACAGGGGCCGGCCCATTTCCTACGAGCAGTACTTC. As protein: CASSLADRGRPISYEQYF.

There are many counts of this clonotype. V is TRBV19 and J is TRBJ2-7; 9 positions match TRBD1. The trim removed 6 bases at V and 3 bases at J, leaving 12 bases unmatched. CDR1 LNHDA and CDR2 SQIVND come from the germline V gene (reference sequence). This CDR3 has 16 amino acids. The CDR3 DNA sequence: TGTGCCAGTAGCCGAACAGGGGGCGAGGCCTTCTACGAGCAGTACTTC. Its translation: CASSRTGGEAFYEQYF.

This clonotype was seen a handful of times. This chain links TRBV5-1 with TRBJ2-7, with D tentatively TRBD1 (5 bases). The V end was cut by 1 base, the J end by 3 bases, with 11 bases between. In germline, CDR1 is SGHRS, CDR2 YFSETQ. The CDR3 loop spans 14 amino acids. The CDR3 DNA reads TGCGCCAGCAGCTTGTCAGGGCATGACTACGAGCAGTACTTC. This codes for CASSLSGHDYEQYF. The full variable domain, completed using reference TRBV5-1 and TRBJ2-7, is KAGVTQTPRYLIKTRGQQVTLSCSPISGHRSVSWYQQTPGQGLQFLFEYFSETQRNKGNFPGRFSGRQFSNSRSEMNVSTLELGDSALYLCASSLSGHDYEQYFGPGTRLTVT.

This chain uses TRBV15 with TRBJ2-7; D is possibly TRBD2 (5 bases). Trimming cost V 0 bases and J 2 bases, with 11 bases left between them. Per the germline V gene, CDR1 is LNHNV and CDR2 is YYDKDF (reference sequence). The CDR3 is 15 amino acids. The CDR3 sequence: CATSRDLGATYEQYF. CDR3 DNA: TGTGCCACCAGCAGAGATCTGGGAGCCACCTACGAGCAGTACTTC. Drawing the rest from reference TRBV15 and TRBJ2-7, the complete variable domain is DAMVIQNPRYQVTQFGKPVTLSCSQTLNHNVMYWYQQKSSQAPKLLFHYYDKDFNNEADTPDNFQSRRPNTSFCFLDIRSPGLGDTAMYLCATSRDLGATYEQYFGPGTRLTVT.

This clonotype was recorded at least ten times. The chain uses TRBV29-1 and TRBJ1-2, with 7 bases fitting TRBD1. CDR3 length equals 16 residues. The germline V gene has CDR1 SQVTM and CDR2 ANQGSEA. V shed 6 bases, J shed 0 bases, and the junction held 13 bases outside the gene matches. The CDR3: CSVDSDREEANYGYTF. In DNA, the CDR3 is TGCAGCGTGGATTCTGACAGGGAAGAGGCTAACTATGGCTACACCTTC.

This clonotype was counted many times. This chain uses TRBV27 with TRBJ1-6; D is possibly TRBD1 (6 bases). This CDR3 is 16 amino acids long. Trimming pared 1 base from V and 5 bases from J, leaving 12 bases between. CDR1 and CDR2 (germline): MNHEY, SMNVEV (reference sequence). The CDR3 here is CASSLLSGGDNSPLHF. In DNA, the CDR3 is TGTGCCAGCAGTTTATTGTCGGGGGGCGATAATTCACCCCTCCACTTT.

In its sample, this clonotype was seen many times. The chain has TRBV12-3 or TRBV12-4 and TRBJ1-1; TRBD1 is a possible D gene (6 bases). The CDR3 is made up of 14 amino acids. V gave up 3 bases and J gave up 4 bases, with 12 bases separating them. As DNA, the CDR3 is TGTGCCAGCAGTTTCTGGGGGGGCCGCACTGAAGCTTTCTTT. Translating gives CASSFWGGRTEAFF.

This clonotype was seen ten or more times. V usage is TRBV29-1 and J usage is TRBJ1-1, with D uncertain. The germline V and J ends were trimmed by 4 bases and 1 base, with 13 bases remaining between them. CDR1 and CDR2 (germline): SQVTM, ANQGSEA. CDR3 size: 14 residues. For the CDR3, the DNA is TGCAGCGTTGTCAGAAGGGCCTCGAACACTGAAGCTTTCTTT. Translating it yields CSVVRRASNTEAFF.

This clonotype has a count of ten or more. CDR3 in DNA: TGTGCCAGCAGTCCTACAGGGTACAACGAAGCTTTCTTT. It encodes CASSPTGYNEAFF. The genes are TRBV6-1 and TRBJ1-1; TRBD1 is a possible D gene (6 bases). CDR1 MNHNS and CDR2 SASEGT come from the germline V gene. The CDR3 runs 13 residues. V dropped 5 bases and J dropped 8 bases, with 15 bases sitting between them.

This clonotype occurred many times. The chain is built from TRBV7-9 and TRBJ1-1; D perhaps matches TRBD1 (6 bases). CDR1 SEHNR and CDR2 FQNEAQ come from the germline V gene (reference sequence). This CDR3 is built from 15 residues. V lost 2 bases and J lost 1, with 11 bases in between. CDR3 sequence reads: CASSLQGFKNTEAFF. In nucleotides, the CDR3 is TGTGCCAGCAGCTTACAGGGGTTCAAGAACACTGAAGCTTTCTTT.

With regard to this clonotype: A clone one base away is much larger, so this may be a read error. The chain links TRBV9 to TRBJ2-5, with D possibly matching TRBD2 (6 bases). CDR1 and CDR2 (germline): SGDLS, YYNGEE. This CDR3 comprises 15 residues. V was pared by 3 bases and J by 4 bases, with 16 bases between. In nucleotides, the CDR3 is TGTGCCAGCAGCGCAGGAGGGTCTGGGTCAGAGACCCAGTACTTC. It codes for CASSAGGSGSETQYF.

This clonotype was recorded a few times. V usage is TRBV3-1 and J usage is TRBJ2-2, with a possible D match to TRBD2 (6 bases). Trimming took 4 bases from V and 1 from J, leaving 13 bases between them. In germline, CDR1 is LGHDT, CDR2 YNNKEL (reference sequence). This CDR3 contains 16 residues. In DNA form, the CDR3 reads TGTGCCAGCAGCCCTAAGTCTAGCGAGAACACCGGGGAGCTGTTTTTT. Its protein product is CASSPKSSENTGELFF.

The chain is built from TRBV6-1 and TRBJ2-2, with 11 bases fitting TRBD2. CDR3 length equals 18 residues. The junction had 10 bases not matched to a gene; V was cut back by 1 base and J by 6 bases. The germline V gene has CDR1 MNHNS and CDR2 SASEGT. As DNA, the CDR3 is TGTGCCAGCAGTGAAGGTGGACTAGCGGGTCTTCGATCCGGGGAGCTGTTTTTT. This codes for CASSEGGLAGLRSGELFF.

The chain couples TRBV28 to TRBJ1-2; 8 nucleotides align to TRBD1. The length of the CDR3 is 15 residues. Germline-derived CDR1 and CDR2 are MDHEN and SYDVKM. V was pared by 3 bases and J by 8 bases, with 11 bases of the junction left unmatched. CDR3 loop: CASSLDARGRTGYTF. DNA of the CDR3: TGTGCCAGCAGTTTGGATGCCAGGGGGCGAACGGGCTACACCTTC.

The chain combines TRBV20-1 with TRBJ1-1; D is undetermined. The CDR3 sequence is 14 residues long. Looked up from germline, CDR1 is DFQATT and CDR2 is SNEGSKA (reference sequence). Deletions cut 1 base from V and 0 bases from J, with 9 bases between. This chain's CDR3 is CSARGPIMNTEAFF. The CDR3 DNA reads as TGCAGTGCTAGAGGCCCTATCATGAACACTGAAGCTTTCTTT.

This chain uses TRBV19 with TRBJ2-7, with D perhaps TRBD2 (6 bases). This CDR3 is 16 amino acids long. Germline CDR1 reads LNHDA; CDR2 reads SQIVND (reference sequence). V was clipped by 5 bases and J by 6 bases, with 23 bases between them. CDR3 in amino acids: CASSPIQRLEGGEQYF. CDR3 bases: TGTGCCAGTAGTCCCATCCAGAGACTAGAGGGAGGCGAGCAGTACTTC.